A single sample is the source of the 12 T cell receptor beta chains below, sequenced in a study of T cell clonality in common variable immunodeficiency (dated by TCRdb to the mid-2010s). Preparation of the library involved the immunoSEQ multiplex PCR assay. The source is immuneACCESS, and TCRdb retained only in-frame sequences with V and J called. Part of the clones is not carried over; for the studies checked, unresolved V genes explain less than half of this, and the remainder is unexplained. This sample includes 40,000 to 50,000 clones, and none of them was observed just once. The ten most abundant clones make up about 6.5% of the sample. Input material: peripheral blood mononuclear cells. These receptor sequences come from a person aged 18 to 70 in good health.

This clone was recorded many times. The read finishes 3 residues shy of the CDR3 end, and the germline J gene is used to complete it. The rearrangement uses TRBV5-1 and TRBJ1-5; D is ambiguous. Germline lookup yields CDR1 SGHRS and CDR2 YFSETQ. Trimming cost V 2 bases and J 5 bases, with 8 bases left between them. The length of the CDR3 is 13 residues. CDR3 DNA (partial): TGCGCCAGCAGCTTAACCGGGGATCAGCCC. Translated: CASSLTGDQP. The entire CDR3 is CASSLTGDQPQHF.

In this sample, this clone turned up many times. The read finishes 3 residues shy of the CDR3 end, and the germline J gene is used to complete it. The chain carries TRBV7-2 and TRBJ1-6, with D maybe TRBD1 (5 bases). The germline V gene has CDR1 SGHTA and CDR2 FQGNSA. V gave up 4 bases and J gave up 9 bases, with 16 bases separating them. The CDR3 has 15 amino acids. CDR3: CASSSQGFVGSPLHF. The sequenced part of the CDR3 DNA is TGTGCCAGCAGCTCCCAGGGTTTTGTCGGTTCACCC.

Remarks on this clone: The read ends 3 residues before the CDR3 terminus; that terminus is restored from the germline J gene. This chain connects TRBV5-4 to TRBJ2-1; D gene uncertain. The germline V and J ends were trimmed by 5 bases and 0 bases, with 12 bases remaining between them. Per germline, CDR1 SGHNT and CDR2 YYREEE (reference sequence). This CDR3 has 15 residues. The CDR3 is CASRPTYHSYNEQFF. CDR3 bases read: TGTGCCAGCAGGCCAACTTATCACTCCTACAATGAG.

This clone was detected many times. The CDR3 sequence is CASSQLKETQYF. The DNA read from the CDR3 is TGTGCCAGCAGCCAGTTAAAAGAGACC. This chain uses TRBV6-2 or TRBV6-3 with TRBJ2-5; the D is unclear. The read terminates 3 residues ahead of where the CDR3 ends, so the germline J gene completes it. CDR1 is MNHEY and CDR2 is SVGEGT in the germline V gene. This CDR3 contains 12 residues. Trimming pared 6 bases from V and 3 bases from J, leaving 8 bases between.

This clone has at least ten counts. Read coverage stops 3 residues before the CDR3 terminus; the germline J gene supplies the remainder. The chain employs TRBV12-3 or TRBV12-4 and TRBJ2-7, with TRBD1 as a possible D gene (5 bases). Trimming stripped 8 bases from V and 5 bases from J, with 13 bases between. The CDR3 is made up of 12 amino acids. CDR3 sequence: CASAPGQNEQYF. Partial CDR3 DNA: TGTGCCAGCGCCCCAGGGCAGAACGAG.

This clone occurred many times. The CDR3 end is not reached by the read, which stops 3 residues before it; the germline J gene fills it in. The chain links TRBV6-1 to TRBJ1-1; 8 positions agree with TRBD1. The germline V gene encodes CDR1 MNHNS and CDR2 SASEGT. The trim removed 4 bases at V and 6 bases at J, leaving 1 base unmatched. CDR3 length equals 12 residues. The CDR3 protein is CASSVQGAEAFF. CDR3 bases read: TGTGCCAGCAGTGTACAGGGGGCTGAA.

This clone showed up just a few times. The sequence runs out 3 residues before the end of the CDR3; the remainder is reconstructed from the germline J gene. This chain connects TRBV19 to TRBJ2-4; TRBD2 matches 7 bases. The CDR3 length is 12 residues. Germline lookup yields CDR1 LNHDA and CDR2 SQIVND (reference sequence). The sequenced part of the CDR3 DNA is TGTGCCAGTAGGCGGGGGAACTATGGT. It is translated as CASRRGNYG. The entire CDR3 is CASRRGNYGQYF.

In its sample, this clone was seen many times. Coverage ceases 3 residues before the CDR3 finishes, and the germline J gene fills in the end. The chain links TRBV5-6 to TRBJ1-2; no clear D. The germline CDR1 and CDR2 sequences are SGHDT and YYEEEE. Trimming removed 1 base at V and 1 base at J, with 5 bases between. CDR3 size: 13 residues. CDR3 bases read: TGTGCCAGCAGCTTGTACGGTAACTATGGC. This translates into CASSLYGNYG. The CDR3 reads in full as CASSLYGNYGYTF.

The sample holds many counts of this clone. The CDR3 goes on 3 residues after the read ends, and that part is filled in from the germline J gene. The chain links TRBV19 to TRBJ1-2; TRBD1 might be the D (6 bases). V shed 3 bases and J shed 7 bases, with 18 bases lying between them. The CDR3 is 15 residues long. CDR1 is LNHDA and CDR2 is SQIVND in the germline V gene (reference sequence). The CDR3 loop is CASSMYGLVGAGYTF. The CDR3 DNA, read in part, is TGTGCCAGTAGTATGTACGGACTCGTGGGGGCTGGC.

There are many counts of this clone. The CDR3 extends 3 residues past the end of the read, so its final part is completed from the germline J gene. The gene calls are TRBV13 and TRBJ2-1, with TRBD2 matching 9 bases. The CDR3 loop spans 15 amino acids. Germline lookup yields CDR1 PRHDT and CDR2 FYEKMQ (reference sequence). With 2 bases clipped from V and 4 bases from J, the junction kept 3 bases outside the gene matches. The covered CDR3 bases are TGTGCCAGCAGCTTAAGCGGGGGGTCGTACAATGAG. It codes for CASSLSGGSYNE. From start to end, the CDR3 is CASSLSGGSYNEQFF.

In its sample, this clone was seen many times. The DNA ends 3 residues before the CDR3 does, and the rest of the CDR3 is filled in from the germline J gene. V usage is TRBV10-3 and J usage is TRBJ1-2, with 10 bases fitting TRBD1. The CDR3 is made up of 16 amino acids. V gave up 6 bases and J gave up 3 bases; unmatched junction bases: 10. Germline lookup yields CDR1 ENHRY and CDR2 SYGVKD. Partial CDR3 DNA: TGTGCCATCAGCGAAAAGCCGGGGACAGGGGACTATGGC. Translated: CAISEKPGTGDYG. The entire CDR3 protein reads CAISEKPGTGDYGYTF.

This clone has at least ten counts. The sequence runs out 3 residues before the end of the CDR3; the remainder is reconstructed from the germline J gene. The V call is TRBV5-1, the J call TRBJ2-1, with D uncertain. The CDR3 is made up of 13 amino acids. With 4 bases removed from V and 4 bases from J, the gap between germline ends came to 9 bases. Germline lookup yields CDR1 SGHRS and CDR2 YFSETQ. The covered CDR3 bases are TGCGCCAGCAGCCGAGACACATACAATGAG. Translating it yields CASSRDTYNE. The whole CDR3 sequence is CASSRDTYNEQFF.